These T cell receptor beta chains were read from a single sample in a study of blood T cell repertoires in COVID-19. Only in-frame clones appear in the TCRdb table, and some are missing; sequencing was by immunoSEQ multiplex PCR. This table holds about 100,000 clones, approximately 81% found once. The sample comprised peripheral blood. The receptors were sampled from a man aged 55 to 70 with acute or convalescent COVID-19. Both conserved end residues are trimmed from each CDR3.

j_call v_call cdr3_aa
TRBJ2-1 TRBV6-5 ASSYSSSSGVGEF
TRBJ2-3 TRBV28 ASSLLGTSYTDTQY
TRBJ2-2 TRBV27 ASSRNSGKYTGELF
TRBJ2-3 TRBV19 ASSIGGRGGADTQY
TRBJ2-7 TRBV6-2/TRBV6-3 ASSSILFGEQY
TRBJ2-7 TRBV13 ASSLVGQGTYEQY
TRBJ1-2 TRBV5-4 ASSLIGATNYGYT
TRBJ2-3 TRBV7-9 ASSLPDRAEADTQY
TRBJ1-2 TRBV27 ASAPGVPNYGYT
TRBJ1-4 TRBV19 ASSTGTGFEKLF
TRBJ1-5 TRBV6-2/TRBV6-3 ASSIQGRNQPQH
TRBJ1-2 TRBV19 ASRKRNTDSFYGYT
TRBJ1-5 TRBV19 ASMGDRGTNHQPQH
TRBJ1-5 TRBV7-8 ASSLGQINQPQH
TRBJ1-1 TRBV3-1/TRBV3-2 ASSHADREAF
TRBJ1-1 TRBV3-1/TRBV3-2 ASSQGWTGATEAF
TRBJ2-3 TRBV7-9 ASNRGGADTQY
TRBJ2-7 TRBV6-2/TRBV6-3 ASSPGGYEQY
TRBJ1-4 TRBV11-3 ASSLKSEKLF
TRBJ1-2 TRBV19 ASSPGQGAVYGYT
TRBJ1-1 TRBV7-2 ASSSRGLNTEAF
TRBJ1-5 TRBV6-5 ASSPSRADQPQH
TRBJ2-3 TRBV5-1 ASSQTTYPGQGGADTQY
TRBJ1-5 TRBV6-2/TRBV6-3 ASSPDFGTAAYSNQPQH
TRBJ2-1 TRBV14 ASSPRRTGFSNEQF
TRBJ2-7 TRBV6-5 ASSPSSDRVYEQY
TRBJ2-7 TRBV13 ASSLFSGVAYEQY
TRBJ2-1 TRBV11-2 ASSLRTGRGNEQF
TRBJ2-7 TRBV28 ASSWQGVGYEQY
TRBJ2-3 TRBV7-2 ASSLAGTGTDTQY
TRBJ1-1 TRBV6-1 ASSEAQGWVTEAF
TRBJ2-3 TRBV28 ASTEASGNSDTQY
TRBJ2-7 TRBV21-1 ASRGASLGEQY
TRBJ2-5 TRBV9 ASSVDLAGGLETQY
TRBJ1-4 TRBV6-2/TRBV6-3 ASSYAGLDEKLF
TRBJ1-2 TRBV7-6 ASSQGPGGTNYGYT
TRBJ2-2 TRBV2 ASNRLAGDITGELF
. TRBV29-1 SVEVPGLKYEQY
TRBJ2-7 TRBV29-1 SGGQGAYEQY
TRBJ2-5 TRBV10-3 AISEIDRDQETQY
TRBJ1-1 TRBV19 ASSTVGGGATEAF
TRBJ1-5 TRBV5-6 ASSLAGTGNQPQH
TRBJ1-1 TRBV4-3 ASRLSVRGSTEAF
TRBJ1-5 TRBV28 ASSSSGGGNQPQH
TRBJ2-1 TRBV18 ASSPSRQGAFYNEQF
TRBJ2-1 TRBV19 ASSIPGDYGYNEQF
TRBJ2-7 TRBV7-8 ASTPPGSSYEQY
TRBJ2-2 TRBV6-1 ASSVSSGRPNTGELF
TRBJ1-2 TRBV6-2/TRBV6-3 ASSYPNPDRDGYT
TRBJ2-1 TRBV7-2 ASSQQGDSYNEQF